This T cell receptor (beta chain) was sequenced in a study of STAT5B mutations in CD4+ large granular lymphocyte leukemia. With V trimmed by 3 bases and J by 4 bases, 8 bases remained unmatched. Germline V gene lookup returns CDR1 SGHNT and CDR2 YYREEE (reference sequence). This CDR3 comprises 17 residues. This was a survey-level run. TCRdb's copy holds only in-frame clones and misses some; the assay was immunoSEQ multiplex PCR. Counted here are about 40,000 clones, 65% to 85% occurring once; the ten biggest clones make up approximately 0.32%. Buffy coats from healthy blood donors served as controls. Broader study findings: No patients shared main leukemic clonotypes, though around 27% appeared at low frequency elsewhere. 8/27 top patient clones versus 2/35 control clones were TRBV06-family.

To note about this clone: No antigen is known for it.

V and J are TRBV5-4 and TRBJ2-3; 13 bases are shared with TRBD2. This receptor was identified in a human donor in good health. The sample comprised CD4+ T cells from blood buffy coats. The CDR3: CASSWTSGSREADTQYF. CDR3 sequence (DNA): TGTGCCAGCAGCTGGACTAGCGGGAGTCGAGAGGCAGATACGCAGTATTTT.